This TCR beta chain stems from a study of Graves' ophthalmopathy and Graves' hyperthyroidism. Transcripts of RNA were the source for amplifying TCR beta CDR3 regions. The first-round RT-PCR employed HTBI primers together with the Qiagen OneStep RT-PCR kit. A multiplex PCR was then performed as the second round. TCRdb analysed the multiplex PCR reads with MiXCR anew, one entry per CDR3 protein. Of over a million distinct CDR3 sequences listed, roughly 35% were seen once; the top ten hold over 8.5%. Trimming took 6 bases from V and 10 from J, leaving 18 bases between them. This CDR3 has 14 amino acids. Germline V gives CDR1 ENHRY, CDR2 SYGVKD. Whole-study results and caveats: The model forecast ophthalmopathy progression, reaching around 70% sensitivity and around 72% specificity.

Newly diagnosed, the hyperthyroidism patients had under 2 months' duration and were aged 18 to 65. About this clonotype itself: Its antigen is not identified.

Sequencing used peripheral blood or thyroid tissue (not recorded which). This clonotype was sampled from an adult man with Graves' hyperthyroidism. The chain is built from TRBV10-3 and TRBJ2-2; D possibly uses TRBD1 or TRBD2 (6 bases each). The CDR3 bases are TGTGCCATCAGCTTTGCGGGACACGACGCGGAGCTGTTTTTT. Translating gives CAISFAGHDAELFF.